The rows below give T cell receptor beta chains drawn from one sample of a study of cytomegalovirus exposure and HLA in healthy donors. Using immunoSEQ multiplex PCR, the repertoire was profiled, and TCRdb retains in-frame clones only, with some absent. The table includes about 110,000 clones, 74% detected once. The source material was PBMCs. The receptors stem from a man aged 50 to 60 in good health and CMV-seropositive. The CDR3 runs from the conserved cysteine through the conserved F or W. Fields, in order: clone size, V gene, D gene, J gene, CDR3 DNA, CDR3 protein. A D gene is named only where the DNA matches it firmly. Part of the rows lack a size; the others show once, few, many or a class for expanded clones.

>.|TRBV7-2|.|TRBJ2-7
TGTGCCAGCAGTTACTCGGAGGAGCAGTACTTC
CASSYSEEQYF
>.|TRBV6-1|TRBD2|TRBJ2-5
TGTGCCAGCAGTGTAGGGCGGGGGGGCCAAGAGACCCAGTACTTC
CASSVGRGGQETQYF
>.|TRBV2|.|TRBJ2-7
TGTGCCAGCAGTGACTTCAGGGGAAGGAATGGCGAGCAGTACTTC
CASSDFRGRNGEQYF
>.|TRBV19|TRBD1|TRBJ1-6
TGTGCCAGTAGACGGACAGGGACCTATTCACCCCTCCACTTT
CASRRTGTYSPLHF
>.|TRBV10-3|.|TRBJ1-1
TGTGCCATCAGTGACCCAGGGCAAGGCACTGAAGCTTTCTTT
CAISDPGQGTEAFF
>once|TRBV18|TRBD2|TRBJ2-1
TGTGCCAGCTCACCATATAGCGGGACGTACAATGAGCAGTTCTTC
CASSPYSGTYNEQFF
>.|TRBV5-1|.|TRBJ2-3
TGCGCCAGCAGCTTGGCTTCCGCGGGGCGGAATACGCAGTATTTT
CASSLASAGRNTQYF
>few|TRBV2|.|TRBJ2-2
TGTGCCAGCAGTGAAAGGACAGTAGGGGAGCTGTTTTTT
CASSERTVGELFF
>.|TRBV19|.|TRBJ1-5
TGTGCCAGTAGTCCTCCTCAGGCGCATCAGCCCCAGCATTTT
CASSPPQAHQPQHF
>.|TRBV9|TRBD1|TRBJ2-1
TGTGCCAGCAGCGCTTCGGGACAGGCTCGCAATGAGCAGTTCTTC
CASSASGQARNEQFF
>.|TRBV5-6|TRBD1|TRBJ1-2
TGTGCCAGCAGCTTGGGAGGGGGCTACGGCTATGGCTACACCTTC
CASSLGGGYGYGYTF
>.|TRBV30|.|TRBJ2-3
TGTGCCTGGATGGAGGCCGGCACAGATACGCAGTATTTT
CAWMEAGTDTQYF
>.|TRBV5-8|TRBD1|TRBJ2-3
TGTGCCAGCAGCCAGACAGGGGCCCGGGTAGATACGCAGTATTTT
CASSQTGARVDTQYF
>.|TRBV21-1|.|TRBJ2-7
TGTGCCAGCAGCAAAGGTGGGGACAGGGGAACCTACGAGCAGTACTTC
CASSKGGDRGTYEQYF
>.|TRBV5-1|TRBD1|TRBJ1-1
TGCGCCAGCAGCCGCGGACAGGGTGGGACTGAAGCTTTCTTT
CASSRGQGGTEAFF
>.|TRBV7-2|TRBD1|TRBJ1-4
TGTGCCAGCAGCCCGGACAGGGCTAATGAAAAACTGTTTTTT
CASSPDRANEKLFF
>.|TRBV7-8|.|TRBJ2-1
TGTGCCAGCACCCGGGACTTCTACAATGAGCAGTTCTTC
CASTRDFYNEQFF
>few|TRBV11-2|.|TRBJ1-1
TGTGCCAGCAGCTTAAGCAGGTCACCAAACACTGAAGCTTTCTTT
CASSLSRSPNTEAFF
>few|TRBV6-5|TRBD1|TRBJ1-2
TGTGCCAGCAGGCAGGGGGCGGGTGGCTACACCTTC
CASRQGAGGYTF
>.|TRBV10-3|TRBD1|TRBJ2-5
TGTGCCATCAGTCCGAGGACAGGGGGCCAAGAGACCCAGTACTTC
CAISPRTGGQETQYF
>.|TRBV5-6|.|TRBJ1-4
TGTGCCAGCAGCTCCCGATCGAGGTGGGAAAAACTGTTTTTT
CASSSRSRWEKLFF
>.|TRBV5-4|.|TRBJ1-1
TGTGCCAGCAGCCGGAGGGAACAGCGCACTGAAGCTTTCTTT
CASSRREQRTEAFF
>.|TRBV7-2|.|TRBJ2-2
TGTGCCAGCAGCCGTGGGGGAGGCGCCGGGGAGCTGTTTTTT
CASSRGGGAGELFF
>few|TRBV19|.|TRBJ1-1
TGTGCCACCTCCAAGGAGGGAGGCACTGAAGCTTTCTTT
CATSKEGGTEAFF
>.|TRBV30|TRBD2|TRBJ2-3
TGTGCCTGGAGTGCCTGGACTCAGGGAGGGAGAGATACGCAGTATTTT
CAWSAWTQGGRDTQYF
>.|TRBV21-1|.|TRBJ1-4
TGTGCCAGCACCCGGGAATCCGGGACAGGGAAAGGTAATGAAAAACTGTTTTTT
CASTRESGTGKGNEKLFF
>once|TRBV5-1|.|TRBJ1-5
TGCGCCAGCAGCCCAGGACATCTAGCGAGTAAGGATCAGCCCCAGCATTTT
CASSPGHLASKDQPQHF
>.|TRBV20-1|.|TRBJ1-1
TGCAGTGCTAGCGGCAGGGGAGAAGCTTTCTTT
CSASGRGEAFF
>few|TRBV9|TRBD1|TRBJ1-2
TGTGCCAGCAGCGCGGTAGATGGGACAGGGGACGGCTACACCTTC
CASSAVDGTGDGYTF